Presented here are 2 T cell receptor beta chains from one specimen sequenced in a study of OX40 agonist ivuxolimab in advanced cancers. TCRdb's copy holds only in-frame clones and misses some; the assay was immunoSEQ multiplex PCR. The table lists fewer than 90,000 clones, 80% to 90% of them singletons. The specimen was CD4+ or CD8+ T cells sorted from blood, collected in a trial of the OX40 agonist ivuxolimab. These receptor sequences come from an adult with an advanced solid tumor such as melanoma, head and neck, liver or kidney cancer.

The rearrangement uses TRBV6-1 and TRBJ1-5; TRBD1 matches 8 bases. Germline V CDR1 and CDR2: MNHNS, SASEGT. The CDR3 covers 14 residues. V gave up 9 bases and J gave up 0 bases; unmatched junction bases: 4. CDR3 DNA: TGTGCCAGTCAGGGGGCGAATAGCAATCAGCCCCAGCATTTT. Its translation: CASQGANSNQPQHF.

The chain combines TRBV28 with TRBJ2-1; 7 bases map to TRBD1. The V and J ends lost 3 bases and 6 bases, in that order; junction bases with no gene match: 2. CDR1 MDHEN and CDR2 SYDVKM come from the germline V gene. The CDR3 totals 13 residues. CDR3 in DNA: TGTGCCAGCAGTTTGGGACAGTTCAATGAGCAGTTCTTC. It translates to CASSLGQFNEQFF.